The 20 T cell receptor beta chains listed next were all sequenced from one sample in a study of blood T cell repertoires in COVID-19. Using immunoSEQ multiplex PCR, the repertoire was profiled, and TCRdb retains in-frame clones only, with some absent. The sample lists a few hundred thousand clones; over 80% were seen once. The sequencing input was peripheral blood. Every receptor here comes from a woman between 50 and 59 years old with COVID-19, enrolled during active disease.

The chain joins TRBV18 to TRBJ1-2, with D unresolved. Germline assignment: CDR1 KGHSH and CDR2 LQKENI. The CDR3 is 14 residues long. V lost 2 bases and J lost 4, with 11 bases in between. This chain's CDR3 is CASSPDGAAYGYTF. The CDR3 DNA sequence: TGTGCCAGCTCACCAGACGGAGCGGCCTATGGCTACACCTTC.

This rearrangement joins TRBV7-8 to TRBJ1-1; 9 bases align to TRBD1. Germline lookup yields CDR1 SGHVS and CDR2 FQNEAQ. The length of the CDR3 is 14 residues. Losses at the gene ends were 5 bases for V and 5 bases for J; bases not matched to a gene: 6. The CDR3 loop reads CASSQDRGRTEAFF. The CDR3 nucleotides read TGTGCCAGCAGCCAGGACAGGGGAAGGACTGAAGCTTTCTTT.

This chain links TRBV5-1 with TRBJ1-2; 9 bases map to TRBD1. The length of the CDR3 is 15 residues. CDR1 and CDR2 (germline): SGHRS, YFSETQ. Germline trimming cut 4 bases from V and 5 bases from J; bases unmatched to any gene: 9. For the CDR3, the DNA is TGCGCCAGCAGCGCCGGGACAGGGTTCTCATATGGCTACACCTTC. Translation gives CASSAGTGFSYGYTF.

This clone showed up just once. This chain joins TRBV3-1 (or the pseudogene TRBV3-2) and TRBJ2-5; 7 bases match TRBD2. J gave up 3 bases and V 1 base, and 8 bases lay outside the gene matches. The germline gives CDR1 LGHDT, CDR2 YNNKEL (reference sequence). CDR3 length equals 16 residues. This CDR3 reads CASSQVSGGREETQYF. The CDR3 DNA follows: TGTGCCAGCAGCCAAGTCAGTGGCGGGAGAGAAGAGACCCAGTACTTC.

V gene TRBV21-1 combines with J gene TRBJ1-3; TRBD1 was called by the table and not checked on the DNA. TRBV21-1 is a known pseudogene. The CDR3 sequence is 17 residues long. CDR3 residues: CASSKAGRGISGNTIYF. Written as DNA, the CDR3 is TGTGCCAGCAGCAAAGCTGGCAGGGGTATCTCTGGAAACACCATATATTTT.

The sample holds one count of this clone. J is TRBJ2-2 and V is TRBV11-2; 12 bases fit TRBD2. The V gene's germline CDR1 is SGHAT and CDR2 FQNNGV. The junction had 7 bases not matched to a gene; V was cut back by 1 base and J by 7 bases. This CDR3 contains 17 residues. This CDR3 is CASSLGTSGIGDGELFF. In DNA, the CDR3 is TGTGCCAGCAGCTTAGGGACTAGCGGGATTGGGGACGGGGAGCTGTTTTTT. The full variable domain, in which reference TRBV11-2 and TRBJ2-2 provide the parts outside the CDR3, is EAGVAQSPRYKIIEKRQSVAFWCNPISGHATLYWYQQILGQGPKLLIQFQNNGVVDDSQLPKDRFSAERLKGVDSTLKIQPAKLEDSAVYLCASSLGTSGIGDGELFFGEGSRLTVL.

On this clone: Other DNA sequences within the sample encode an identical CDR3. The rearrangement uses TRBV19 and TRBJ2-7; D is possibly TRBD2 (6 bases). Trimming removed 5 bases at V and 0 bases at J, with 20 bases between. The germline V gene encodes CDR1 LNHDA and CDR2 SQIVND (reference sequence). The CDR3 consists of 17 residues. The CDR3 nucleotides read TGTGCCAGTAGTTTGCTAGCAGGAGGGCTAACCTCCTACGAGCAGTACTTC. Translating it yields CASSLLAGGLTSYEQYF.

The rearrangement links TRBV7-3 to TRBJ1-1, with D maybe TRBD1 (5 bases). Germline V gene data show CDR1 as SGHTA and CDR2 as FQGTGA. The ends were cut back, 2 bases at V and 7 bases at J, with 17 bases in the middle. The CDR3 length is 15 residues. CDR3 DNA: TGTGCCAGCAGCTTAGTCGCGGGGGGATCTAGTGAAGCTTTCTTT. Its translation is CASSLVAGGSSEAFF. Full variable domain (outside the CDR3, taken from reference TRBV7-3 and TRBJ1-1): GAGVSQTPSNKVTEKGKYVELRCDPISGHTALYWYRQSLGQGPEFLIYFQGTGAADDSGLPNDRFFAVRPEGSVSTLKIQRTERGDSAVYLCASSLVAGGSSEAFFGQGTRLTVV.

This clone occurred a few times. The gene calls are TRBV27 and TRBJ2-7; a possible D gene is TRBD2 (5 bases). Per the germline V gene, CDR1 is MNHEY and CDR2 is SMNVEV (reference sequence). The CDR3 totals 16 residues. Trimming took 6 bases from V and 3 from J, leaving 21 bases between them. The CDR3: CASSGPTASHLYEQYF. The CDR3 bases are TGTGCCAGCAGCGGGCCGACGGCTAGCCATCTCTACGAGCAGTACTTC.

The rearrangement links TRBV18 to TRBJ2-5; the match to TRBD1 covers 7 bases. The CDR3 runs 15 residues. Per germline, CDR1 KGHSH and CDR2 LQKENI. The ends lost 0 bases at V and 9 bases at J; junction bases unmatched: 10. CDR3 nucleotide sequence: TGTGCCAGCTCACCACCGAGGGGGACAGATAGGTCCCAGTACTTC. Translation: CASSPPRGTDRSQYF.

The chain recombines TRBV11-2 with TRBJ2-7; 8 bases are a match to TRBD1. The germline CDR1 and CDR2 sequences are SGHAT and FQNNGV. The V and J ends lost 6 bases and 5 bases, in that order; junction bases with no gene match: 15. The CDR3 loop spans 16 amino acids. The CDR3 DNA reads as TGTGCCAGCAGACAAGAGACAGGGGTATTAGCCCACGAGCAGTACTTC. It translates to CASRQETGVLAHEQYF.

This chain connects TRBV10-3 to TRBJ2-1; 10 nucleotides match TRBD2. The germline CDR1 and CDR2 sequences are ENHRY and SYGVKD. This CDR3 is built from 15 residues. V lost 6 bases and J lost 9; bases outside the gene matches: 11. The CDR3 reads CAIRRAGGDFVEQFF. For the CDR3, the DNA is TGTGCCATCAGAAGAGCGGGAGGGGACTTTGTTGAGCAGTTCTTC.

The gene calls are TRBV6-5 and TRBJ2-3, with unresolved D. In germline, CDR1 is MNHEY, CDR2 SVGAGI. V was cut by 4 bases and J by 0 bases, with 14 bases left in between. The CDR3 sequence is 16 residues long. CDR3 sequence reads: CASSSERHTSTDTQYF. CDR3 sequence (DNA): TGTGCCAGCAGTTCTGAACGACACACTAGCACAGATACGCAGTATTTT.

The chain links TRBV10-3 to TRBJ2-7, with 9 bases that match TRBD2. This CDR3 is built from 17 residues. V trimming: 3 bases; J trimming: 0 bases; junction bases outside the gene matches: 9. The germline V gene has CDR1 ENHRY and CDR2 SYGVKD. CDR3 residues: CAISDPRGSGSSYEQYF. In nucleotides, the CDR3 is TGTGCCATCAGTGACCCGAGGGGTAGCGGGAGCTCCTACGAGCAGTACTTC.

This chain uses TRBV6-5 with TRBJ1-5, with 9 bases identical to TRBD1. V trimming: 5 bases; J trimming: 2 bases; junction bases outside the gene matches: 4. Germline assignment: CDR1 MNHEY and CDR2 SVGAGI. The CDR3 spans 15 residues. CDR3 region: CASSRGDRGNQPQHF. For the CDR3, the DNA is TGTGCCAGCAGTAGGGGGGACAGGGGCAATCAGCCCCAGCATTTT.

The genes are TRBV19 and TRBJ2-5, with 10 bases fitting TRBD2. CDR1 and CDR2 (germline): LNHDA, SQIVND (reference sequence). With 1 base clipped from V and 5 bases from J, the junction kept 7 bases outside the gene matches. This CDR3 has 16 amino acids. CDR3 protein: CASSIGLAGEWETQYF. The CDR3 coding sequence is TGTGCCAGTAGTATAGGCCTAGCGGGAGAGTGGGAGACCCAGTACTTC.

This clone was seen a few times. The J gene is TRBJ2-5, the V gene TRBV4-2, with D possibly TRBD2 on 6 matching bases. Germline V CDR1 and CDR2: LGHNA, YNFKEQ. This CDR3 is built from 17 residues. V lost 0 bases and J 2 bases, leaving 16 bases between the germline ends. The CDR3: CASSQDQVGSGQETQYF. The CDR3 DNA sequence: TGTGCCAGCAGCCAAGATCAGGTCGGTAGCGGACAAGAGACCCAGTACTTC.

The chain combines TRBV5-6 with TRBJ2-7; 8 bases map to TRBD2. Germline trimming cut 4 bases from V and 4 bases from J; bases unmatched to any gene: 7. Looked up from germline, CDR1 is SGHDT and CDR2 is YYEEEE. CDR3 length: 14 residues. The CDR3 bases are TGTGCCAGCAGCCGGAGCGGGAGAGTTTACGAGCAGTACTTC. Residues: CASSRSGRVYEQYF.

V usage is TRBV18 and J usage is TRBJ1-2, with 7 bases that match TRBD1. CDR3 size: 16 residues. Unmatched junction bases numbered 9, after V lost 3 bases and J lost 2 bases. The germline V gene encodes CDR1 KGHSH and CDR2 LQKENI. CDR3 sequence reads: CASSPTGQTTNYGYTF. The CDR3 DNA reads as TGTGCCAGCTCACCTACGGGACAGACTACGAACTATGGCTACACCTTC. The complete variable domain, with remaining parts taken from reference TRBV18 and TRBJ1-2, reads NAGVMQNPRHLVRRRGQEARLRCSPMKGHSHVYWYRQLPEEGLKFMVYLQKENIIDESGMPKERFSAEFPKEGPSILRIQQVVRGDSAAYFCASSPTGQTTNYGYTFGSGTRLTVV.

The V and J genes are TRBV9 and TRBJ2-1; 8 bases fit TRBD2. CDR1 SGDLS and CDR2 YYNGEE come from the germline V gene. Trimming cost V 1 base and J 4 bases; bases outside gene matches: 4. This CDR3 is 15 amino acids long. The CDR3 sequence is CASSVTSGLYNEQFF. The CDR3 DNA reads TGTGCCAGCAGCGTAACTAGCGGTTTATACAATGAGCAGTTCTTC.